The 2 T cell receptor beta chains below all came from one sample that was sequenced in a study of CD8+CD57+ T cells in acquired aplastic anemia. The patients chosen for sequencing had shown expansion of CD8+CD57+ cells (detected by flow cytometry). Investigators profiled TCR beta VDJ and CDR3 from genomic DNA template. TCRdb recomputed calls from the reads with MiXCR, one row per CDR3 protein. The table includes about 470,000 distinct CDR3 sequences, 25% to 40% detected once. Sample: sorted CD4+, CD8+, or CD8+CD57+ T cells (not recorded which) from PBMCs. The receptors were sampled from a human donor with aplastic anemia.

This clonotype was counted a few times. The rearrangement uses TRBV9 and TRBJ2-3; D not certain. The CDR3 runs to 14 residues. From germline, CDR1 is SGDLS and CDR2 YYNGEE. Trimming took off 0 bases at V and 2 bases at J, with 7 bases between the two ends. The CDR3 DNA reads TGTGCCAGCAGCGTAGACGGGTACACAGATACGCAGTATTTT. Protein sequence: CASSVDGYTDTQYF.

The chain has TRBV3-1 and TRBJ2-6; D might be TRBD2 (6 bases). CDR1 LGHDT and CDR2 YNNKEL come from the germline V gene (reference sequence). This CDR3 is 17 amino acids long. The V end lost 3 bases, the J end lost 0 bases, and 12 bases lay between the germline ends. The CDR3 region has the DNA TGTGCCAGCAGCCAGACTACGGGGGACTCTGGGGCCAACGTCCTGACTTTC. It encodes CASSQTTGDSGANVLTF.